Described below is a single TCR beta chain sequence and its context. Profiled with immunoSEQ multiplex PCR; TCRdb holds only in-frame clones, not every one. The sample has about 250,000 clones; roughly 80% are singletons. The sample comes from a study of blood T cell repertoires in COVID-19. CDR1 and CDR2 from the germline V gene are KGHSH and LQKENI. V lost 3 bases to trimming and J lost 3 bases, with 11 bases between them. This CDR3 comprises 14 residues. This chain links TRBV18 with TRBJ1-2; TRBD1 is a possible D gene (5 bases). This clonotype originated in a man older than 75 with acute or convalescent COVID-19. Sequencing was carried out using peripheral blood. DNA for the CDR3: TGTGCCAGCTCACCTGGCGGGGGGGACTATGGCTACACCTTC. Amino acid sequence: CASSPGGGDYGYTF.